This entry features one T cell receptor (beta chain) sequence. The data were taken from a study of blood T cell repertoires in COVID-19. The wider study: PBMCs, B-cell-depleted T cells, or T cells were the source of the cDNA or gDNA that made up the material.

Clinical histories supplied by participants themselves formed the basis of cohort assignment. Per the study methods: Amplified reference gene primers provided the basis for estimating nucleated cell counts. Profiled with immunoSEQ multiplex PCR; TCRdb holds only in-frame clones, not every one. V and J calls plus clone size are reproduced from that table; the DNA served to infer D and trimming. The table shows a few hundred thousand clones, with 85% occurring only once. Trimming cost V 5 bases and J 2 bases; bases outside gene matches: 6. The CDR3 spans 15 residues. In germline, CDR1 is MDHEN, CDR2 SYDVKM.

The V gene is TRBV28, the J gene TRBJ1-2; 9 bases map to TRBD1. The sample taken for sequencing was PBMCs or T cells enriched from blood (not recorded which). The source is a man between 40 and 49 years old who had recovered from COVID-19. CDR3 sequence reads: CASSSPGTGNYGYTF. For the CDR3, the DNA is TGTGCCAGCAGTAGTCCCGGGACAGGGAACTATGGCTACACCTTC.